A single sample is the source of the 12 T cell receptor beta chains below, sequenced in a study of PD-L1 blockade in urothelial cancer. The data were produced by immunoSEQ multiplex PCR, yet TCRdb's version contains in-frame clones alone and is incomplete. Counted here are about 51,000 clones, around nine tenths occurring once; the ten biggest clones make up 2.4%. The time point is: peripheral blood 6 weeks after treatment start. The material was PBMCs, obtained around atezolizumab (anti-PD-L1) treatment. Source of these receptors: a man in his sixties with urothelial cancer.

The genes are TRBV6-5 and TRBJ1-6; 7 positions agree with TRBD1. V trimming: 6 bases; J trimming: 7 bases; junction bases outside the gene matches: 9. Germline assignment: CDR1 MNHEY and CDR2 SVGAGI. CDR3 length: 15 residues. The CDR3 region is CASRDDRVDNSPLHF. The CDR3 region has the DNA TGTGCCAGCAGAGACGACAGGGTGGACAATTCACCCCTCCACTTT.

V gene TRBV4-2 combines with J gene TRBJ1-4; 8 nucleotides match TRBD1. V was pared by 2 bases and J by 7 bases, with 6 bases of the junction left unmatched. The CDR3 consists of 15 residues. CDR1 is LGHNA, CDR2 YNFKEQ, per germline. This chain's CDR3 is CASSQRTGQGEKLFF. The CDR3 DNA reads TGTGCCAGCAGCCAACGGACAGGGCAGGGTGAAAAACTGTTTTTT.

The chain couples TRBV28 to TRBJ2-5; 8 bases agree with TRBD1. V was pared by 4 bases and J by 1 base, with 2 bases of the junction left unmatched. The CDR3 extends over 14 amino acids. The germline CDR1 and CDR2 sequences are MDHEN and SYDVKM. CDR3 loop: CASSSGTGQETQYF. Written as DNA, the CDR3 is TGTGCCAGCAGTTCGGGGACAGGCCAAGAGACCCAGTACTTC.

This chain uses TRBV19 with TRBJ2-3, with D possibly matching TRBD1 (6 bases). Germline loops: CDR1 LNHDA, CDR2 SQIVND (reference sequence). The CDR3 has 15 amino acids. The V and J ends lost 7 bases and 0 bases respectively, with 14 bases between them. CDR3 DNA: TGTGCCAGTAAAAACGGACAGACTAGCACAGATACGCAGTATTTT. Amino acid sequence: CASKNGQTSTDTQYF. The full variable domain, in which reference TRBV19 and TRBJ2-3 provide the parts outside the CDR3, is DGGITQSPKYLFRKEGQNVTLSCEQNLNHDAMYWYRQDPGQGLRLIYYSQIVNDFQKGDIAEGYSVSREKKESFPLTVTSAQKNPTAFYLCASKNGQTSTDTQYFGPGTRLTVL.

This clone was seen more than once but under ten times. CDR3 amino acids: CASSLGGNAFF. CDR3 DNA sequence: TGTGCCAGCAGTTTGGGGGGGAACGCTTTCTTT. This chain links TRBV6-5 with TRBJ1-1; possible D gene TRBD1, 5 bases. Germline loops: CDR1 MNHEY, CDR2 SVGAGI. There are 11 residues in the CDR3. Trimming took off 4 bases at V and 11 bases at J, with 11 bases between the two ends.

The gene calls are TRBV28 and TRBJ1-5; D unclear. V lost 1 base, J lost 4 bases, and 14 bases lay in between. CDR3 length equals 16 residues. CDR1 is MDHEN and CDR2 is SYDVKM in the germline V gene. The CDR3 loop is CASSLLIAGENQPQHF. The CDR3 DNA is TGTGCCAGCAGTTTATTAATCGCCGGTGAGAATCAGCCCCAGCATTTT. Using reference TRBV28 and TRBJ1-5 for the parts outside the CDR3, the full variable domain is DVKVTQSSRYLVKRTGEKVFLECVQDMDHENMFWYRQDPGLGLRLIYFSYDVKMKEKGDIPEGYSVSREKKERFSLILESASTNQTSMYLCASSLLIAGENQPQHFGDGTRLSIL.

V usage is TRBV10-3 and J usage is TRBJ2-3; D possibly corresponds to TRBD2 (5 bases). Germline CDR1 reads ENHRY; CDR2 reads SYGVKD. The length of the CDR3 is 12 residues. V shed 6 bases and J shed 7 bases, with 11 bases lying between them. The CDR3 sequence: CAISSGYYTQYF. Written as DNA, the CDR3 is TGTGCCATCAGCTCGGGGTATTATACGCAGTATTTT.

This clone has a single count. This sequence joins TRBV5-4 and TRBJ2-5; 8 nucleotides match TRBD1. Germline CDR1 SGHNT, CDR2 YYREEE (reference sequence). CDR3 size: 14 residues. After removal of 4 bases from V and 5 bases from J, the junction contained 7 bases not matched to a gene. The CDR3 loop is CASSPGGLTETQYF. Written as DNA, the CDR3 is TGTGCCAGCAGCCCAGGGGGCTTGACGGAGACCCAGTACTTC.

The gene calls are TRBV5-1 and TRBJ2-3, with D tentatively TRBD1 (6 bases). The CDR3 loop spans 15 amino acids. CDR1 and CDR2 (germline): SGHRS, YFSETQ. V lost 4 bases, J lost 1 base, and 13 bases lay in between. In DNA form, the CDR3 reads TGCGCCAGCAGCACCCGACAGGCCGGCACAGATACGCAGTATTTT. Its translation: CASSTRQAGTDTQYF.

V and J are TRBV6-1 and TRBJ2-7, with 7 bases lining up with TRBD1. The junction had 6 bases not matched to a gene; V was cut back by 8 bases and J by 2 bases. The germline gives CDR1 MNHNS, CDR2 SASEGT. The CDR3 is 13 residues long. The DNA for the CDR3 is TGTGCCAGCTACCGGGACAGCACCTACGAGCAGTACTTC. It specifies CASYRDSTYEQYF.

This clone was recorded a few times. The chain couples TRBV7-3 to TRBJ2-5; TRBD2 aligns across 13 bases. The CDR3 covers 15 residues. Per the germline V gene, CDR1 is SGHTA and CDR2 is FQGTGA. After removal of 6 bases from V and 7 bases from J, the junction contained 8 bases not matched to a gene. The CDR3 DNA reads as TGTGCCAGCAGTCCCGGGACTAGCGGGGTGGGGACCCAGTACTTC. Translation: CASSPGTSGVGTQYF.

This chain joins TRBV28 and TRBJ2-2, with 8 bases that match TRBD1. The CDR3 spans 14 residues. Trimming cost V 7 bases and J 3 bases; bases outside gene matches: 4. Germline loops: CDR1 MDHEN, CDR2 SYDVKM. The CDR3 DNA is TGTGCCAGCAATGGACAGGGTTACACCGGGGAGCTGTTTTTT. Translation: CASNGQGYTGELFF.